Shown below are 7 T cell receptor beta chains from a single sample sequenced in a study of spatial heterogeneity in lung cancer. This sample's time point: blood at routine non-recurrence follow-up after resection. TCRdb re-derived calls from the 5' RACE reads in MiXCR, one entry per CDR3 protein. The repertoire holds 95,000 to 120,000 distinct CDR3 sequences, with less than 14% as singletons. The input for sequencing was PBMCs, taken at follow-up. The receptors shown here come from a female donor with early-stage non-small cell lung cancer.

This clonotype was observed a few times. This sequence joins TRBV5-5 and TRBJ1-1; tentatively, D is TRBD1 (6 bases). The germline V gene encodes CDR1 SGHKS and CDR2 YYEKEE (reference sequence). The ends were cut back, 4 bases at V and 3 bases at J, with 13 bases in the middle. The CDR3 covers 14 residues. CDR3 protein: CASSTLDRHTEAFF. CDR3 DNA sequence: TGTGCCAGCAGCACCTTGGACAGACACACTGAAGCTTTCTTT. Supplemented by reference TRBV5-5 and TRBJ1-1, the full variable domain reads DAGVTQSPTHLIKTRGQQVTLRCSPISGHKSVSWYQQVLGQGPQFIFQYYEKEERGRGNFPDRFSARQFPNYSSELNVNALLLGDSALYLCASSTLDRHTEAFFGQGTRLTVV.

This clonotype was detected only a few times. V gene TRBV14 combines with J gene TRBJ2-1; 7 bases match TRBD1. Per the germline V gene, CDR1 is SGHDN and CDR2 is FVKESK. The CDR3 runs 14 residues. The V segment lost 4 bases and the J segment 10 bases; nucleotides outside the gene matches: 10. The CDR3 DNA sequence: TGTGCCAGCAGCCCCCTAACAGGGGTTGACGAGCAGTTCTTC. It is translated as CASSPLTGVDEQFF.

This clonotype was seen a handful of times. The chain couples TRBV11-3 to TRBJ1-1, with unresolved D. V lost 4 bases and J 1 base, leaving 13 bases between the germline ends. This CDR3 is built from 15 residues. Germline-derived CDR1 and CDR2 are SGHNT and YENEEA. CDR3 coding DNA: TGTGCCAGCAGCTCCCTTGGACGGTCGAACACTGAAGCTTTCTTT. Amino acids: CASSSLGRSNTEAFF.

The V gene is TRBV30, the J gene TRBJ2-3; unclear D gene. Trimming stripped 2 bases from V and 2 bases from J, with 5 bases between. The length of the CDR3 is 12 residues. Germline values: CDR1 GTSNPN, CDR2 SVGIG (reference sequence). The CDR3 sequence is CAWSPDTDTQYF. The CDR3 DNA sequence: TGTGCCTGGAGTCCCGACACAGATACGCAGTATTTT. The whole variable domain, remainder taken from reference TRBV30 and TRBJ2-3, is SQTIHQWPATLVQPVGSPLSLECTVEGTSNPNLYWYRQAAGRGLQLLFYSVGIGQISSEVPQNLSASRPQDRQFILSSKKLLLSDSGFYLCAWSPDTDTQYFGPGTRLTVL.

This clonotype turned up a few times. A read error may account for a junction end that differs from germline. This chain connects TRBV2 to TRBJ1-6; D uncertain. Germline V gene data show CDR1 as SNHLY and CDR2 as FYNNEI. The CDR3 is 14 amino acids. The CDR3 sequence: CASRSSALNSPPHF. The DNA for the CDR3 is TGTGCCAGCAGGTCGTCGGCGCTTAATTCACCCCCCCACTTT.

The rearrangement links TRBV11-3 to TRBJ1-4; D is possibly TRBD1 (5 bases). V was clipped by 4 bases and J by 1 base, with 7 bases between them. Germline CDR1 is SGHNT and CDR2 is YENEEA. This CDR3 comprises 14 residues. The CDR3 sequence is CASSSRETNEKLFF. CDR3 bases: TGTGCCAGCAGCTCCAGGGAAACTAATGAAAAACTGTTTTTT.

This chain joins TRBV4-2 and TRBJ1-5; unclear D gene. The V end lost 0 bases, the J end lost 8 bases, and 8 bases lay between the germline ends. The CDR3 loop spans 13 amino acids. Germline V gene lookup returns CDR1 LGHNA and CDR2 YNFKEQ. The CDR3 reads CASSQDRDKPQHF. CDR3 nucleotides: TGTGCCAGCAGCCAAGATCGGGATAAGCCCCAGCATTTT.